One sample yielded the 20 T cell receptor beta chains listed below, sequenced in a study of blood T cell repertoires in COVID-19 (dated by TCRdb to between 2020 and 2021). The method behind the library was the immunoSEQ multiplex PCR assay. Sourced from immuneACCESS, this table was stored by TCRdb with only in-frame sequences that have V and J called. A share of the clones is absent; for the studies checked, an unresolved V gene accounts for under half, and the remainder has no known explanation. The sample profile shows roughly 150,000 clones; 84% of them were found once. Roughly 2.7% of the sample goes to the ten largest clones. Sequencing input: peripheral blood. The source of these receptors is a woman aged 80 or older with COVID-19, enrolled during active disease.

The chain carries TRBV29-1 and TRBJ2-5; D remains ambiguous. V was pared by 0 bases and J by 2 bases, with 10 bases between. Germline V CDR1 and CDR2: SQVTM, ANQGSEA. The CDR3 is 14 residues long. CDR3 region: CSVEDLDLQETQYF. In nucleotides, the CDR3 is TGCAGCGTTGAAGACTTAGACTTACAAGAGACCCAGTACTTC.

Points on this clone: Other DNA sequences of this sample code for an identical CDR3. The chain employs TRBV4-2 and TRBJ2-1; 9 bases align to TRBD2. The CDR3 is 16 amino acids. Germline V gene sequence: CDR1 LGHNA, CDR2 YNFKEQ. The J segment lost 4 bases and the V segment lost 0 bases, leaving 4 bases of the junction unmatched. CDR3 in amino acids: CASSQDRLAAYNEQFF. Here the CDR3 DNA reads TGTGCCAGCAGCCAAGATAGACTAGCGGCATACAATGAGCAGTTCTTC.

V usage is TRBV7-3 and J usage is TRBJ2-5; 10 nucleotides line up with TRBD2. Germline V gene data show CDR1 as SGHTA and CDR2 as FQGTGA. With V trimmed by 5 bases and J by 4 bases, 10 bases remained unmatched. This CDR3 is 16 amino acids long. The CDR3 is CASSPIAGGESETQYF. The CDR3 DNA follows: TGTGCCAGCAGCCCCATAGCGGGGGGAGAGTCAGAGACCCAGTACTTC.

This chain joins TRBV11-2 and TRBJ2-7, with D possibly matching TRBD2 (5 bases). CDR1 SGHAT and CDR2 FQNNGV come from the germline V gene. With 2 bases removed from V and 2 bases from J, the gap between germline ends came to 7 bases. The CDR3 has 13 amino acids. In DNA form, the CDR3 reads TGTGCCAGCAGCTTACTGAGGGCCTACGAGCAGTACTTC. This gives the protein CASSLLRAYEQYF.

This chain connects TRBV6-4 to TRBJ1-6; D may be TRBD1 (5 bases). Per the germline V gene, CDR1 is MRHNA and CDR2 is SNTAGT. V lost 6 bases, J lost 8 bases, and 11 bases lay in between. The CDR3 covers 13 residues. The CDR3 loop reads CASSRVVDSPLHF. Here the CDR3 DNA reads TGTGCCAGCAGCAGGGTGGTGGATTCACCCCTCCACTTT.

For the CDR3, the DNA is TGTGCCAGCAGCTACGGGACAGGGGGCGGCAATCAGCCCCAGCATTTT. It codes for CASSYGTGGGNQPQHF. The chain has TRBV7-2 and TRBJ1-5, with TRBD1 identical over 12 bases. The CDR3 extends over 16 amino acids. Losses at the gene ends were 4 bases for V and 2 bases for J; bases not matched to a gene: 3. Per germline, CDR1 SGHTA and CDR2 FQGNSA. The entire variable domain, with the rest obtained from reference TRBV7-2 and TRBJ1-5, is as follows: GAGVSQSPSNKVTEKGKDVELRCDPISGHTALYWYRQSLGQGLEFLIYFQGNSAPDKSGLPSDRFSAERTGGSVSTLTIQRTQQEDSAVYLCASSYGTGGGNQPQHFGDGTRLSIL.

In the case of this clone: The junction departs from the called germline gene at one end, perhaps through a read error. The chain employs TRBV7-7 and TRBJ1-2; D perhaps matches TRBD1 (5 bases). CDR1 SSHAT and CDR2 FNYEAQ come from the germline V gene (reference sequence). The CDR3 is made up of 16 amino acids. The DNA for the CDR3 is TGTGCTAGCAGCTTACGGAAGGCGGGGGAAGGCTATGGCTACACCTTC. As protein: CASSLRKAGEGYGYTF. Filled out from reference TRBV7-7 and TRBJ1-2, the complete variable domain reads GAGVSQSPRYKVTKRGQDVTLRCDPISSHATLYWYQQALGQGPEFLTYFNYEAQPDKSGLPSDRFSAERPEGSISTLTIQRTEQRDSAMYRCASSLRKAGEGYGYTFGSGTRLTVV.

The chain is built from TRBV24-1 and TRBJ2-3, with TRBD2 matching over 13 bases. The V gene end was trimmed by 7 bases and the J gene end by 4 bases; junction bases not matched to a gene: 13. The CDR3 runs to 18 residues. Germline CDR1 is KGHDR and CDR2 is SFDVKD. As DNA, the CDR3 is TGTGCCACCAGCGGCCATCGGGCTGGACTAGCGGGAGCAGATACGCAGTATTTT. It specifies CATSGHRAGLAGADTQYF.

The rearrangement uses TRBV7-6 and TRBJ2-7; D may be TRBD2 (6 bases). With 5 bases removed from V and 3 bases from J, the gap between germline ends came to 11 bases. The CDR3 consists of 13 residues. CDR1 SGHVS and CDR2 FNYEAQ come from the germline V gene. The CDR3 DNA reads as TGTGCCAGCAGCGCGGGGCCCGGCTACGAGCAGTACTTC. Amino acid sequence: CASSAGPGYEQYF.

The CDR3 DNA is TGTGCCAGCAGCTTAGTAGGGACAGGGCTGAACACTGAAGCTTTCTTT. The encoded protein is CASSLVGTGLNTEAFF. The chain uses TRBV7-2 and TRBJ1-1; 9 nucleotides align to TRBD1. CDR1 and CDR2 from the germline V gene are SGHTA and FQGNSA. The CDR3 extends over 16 amino acids. V was pared by 1 base and J by 0 bases, with 3 bases of the junction left unmatched.

V and J are TRBV15 and TRBJ2-4; D is undetermined. V was cut by 0 bases and J by 9 bases, with 9 bases left in between. This CDR3 spans 13 amino acids. Germline V gene lookup returns CDR1 LNHNV and CDR2 YYDKDF (reference sequence). The CDR3 region has the DNA TGTGCCACCAGCAGAGATCGAGGCGGCATTCAGTACTTC. This translates into CATSRDRGGIQYF.

The chain's CDR3 is CASSLEGRETQYF. The DNA for the CDR3 is TGTGCCAGCAGTTTAGAGGGGAGGGAGACCCAGTACTTC. This rearrangement joins TRBV12-3 or TRBV12-4 to TRBJ2-5; D might be TRBD2 (6 bases). V shed 1 base and J shed 5 bases, with 8 bases lying between them. The CDR3 totals 13 residues.

This clone occurred a few times. This rearrangement joins TRBV5-1 to TRBJ2-7, with 10 bases aligning to TRBD2. This CDR3 contains 17 residues. The V gene's germline CDR1 is SGHRS and CDR2 YFSETQ. V dropped 1 base and J dropped 3; count of bases not matched to a gene: 10. In nucleotides, the CDR3 is TGCGCCAGCAGCTTGCAGGCCAGCGGGAGGGCCATCTACGAGCAGTACTTC. Translated, it gives CASSLQASGRAIYEQYF.

The chain has TRBV29-1 and TRBJ1-4; TRBD1 agrees at 8 bases. This CDR3 is built from 14 residues. V lost 7 bases, J lost 8 bases, and 12 bases stayed unmatched. Per the germline V gene, CDR1 is SQVTM and CDR2 is ANQGSEA. The CDR3 sequence: CSAGSGTGTEKLFF. The CDR3 DNA reads TGCAGCGCCGGATCGGGGACAGGAACAGAAAAACTGTTTTTT.

The chain links TRBV7-8 to TRBJ1-1; 8 nucleotides agree with TRBD1. Germline V gene data show CDR1 as SGHVS and CDR2 as FQNEAQ. The V segment lost 5 bases and the J segment 4 bases; nucleotides outside the gene matches: 12. The CDR3 consists of 16 residues. The CDR3 DNA follows: TGTGCCAGCAGCGGCGAAGCGGGACAGGCTCTCACTGAAGCTTTCTTT. This gives the protein CASSGEAGQALTEAFF.

The chain couples TRBV2 to TRBJ1-2; 10 bases align to TRBD1. CDR1 and CDR2 (germline): SNHLY, FYNNEI. V lost 6 bases to trimming and J lost 8 bases; unmatched junction nucleotides: 9. The CDR3 spans 14 residues. The CDR3 nucleotides read TGTGCCAGCAGGGAGACAGGGGGCAGGTACGGCTACACCTTC. Protein product: CASRETGGRYGYTF.

The V call is TRBV3-1 (or the pseudogene TRBV3-2), the J call TRBJ2-3; D gene ambiguous. This CDR3 region has 15 residues. V was pared by 0 bases and J by 2 bases, with 9 bases between. The germline CDR1 and CDR2 sequences are LGHDT and YNNKEL (reference sequence). The CDR3 region is CASSQDRQVTDTQYF. DNA of the CDR3: TGTGCCAGCAGCCAAGACCGGCAGGTCACAGATACGCAGTATTTT.

The gene calls are TRBV19 and TRBJ1-5; TRBD1 aligns across 7 bases. In germline, CDR1 is LNHDA, CDR2 SQIVND (reference sequence). V lost 7 bases to trimming and J lost 1 base; unmatched junction nucleotides: 16. The CDR3 spans 18 residues. DNA for the CDR3: TGTGCCAGTAACTCCGGGACAGTTGGAACGGGGAGCAATCAGCCCCAGCATTTT. It translates to CASNSGTVGTGSNQPQHF.

The table lists this clone with a few counts. V is TRBV7-2 and J is TRBJ1-1; 8 nucleotides align to TRBD1. With 5 bases clipped from V and 4 bases from J, the junction kept 6 bases outside the gene matches. Germline V gene data show CDR1 as SGHTA and CDR2 as FQGNSA. CDR3 length equals 14 residues. The CDR3 DNA follows: TGTGCCAGCAGCCAAACAGGGGGGGTCACTGAAGCTTTCTTT. It yields the protein CASSQTGGVTEAFF. The full variable domain, in which reference TRBV7-2 and TRBJ1-1 provide the parts outside the CDR3, is GAGVSQSPSNKVTEKGKDVELRCDPISGHTALYWYRQSLGQGLEFLIYFQGNSAPDKSGLPSDRFSAERTGGSVSTLTIQRTQQEDSAVYLCASSQTGGVTEAFFGQGTRLTVV.

The chain recombines TRBV6-2 or TRBV6-3 with TRBJ1-1; tentative D call: TRBD1 (6 bases). Germline V gene lookup returns CDR1 MNHEY and CDR2 SVGEGT. V gave up 4 bases and J gave up 3 bases, with 9 bases separating them. The CDR3 loop spans 13 amino acids. Here the CDR3 DNA reads TGTGCCAGCAGTTTGACAGGATACACTGAAGCTTTCTTT. The encoded protein is CASSLTGYTEAFF.